The 18 T cell receptor beta chains reported below all come from one sample, sequenced in a study of T cell responses to AZD1222 COVID-19 vaccine. Clones were read by immunoSEQ multiplex PCR, and TCRdb kept only the in-frame ones, dropping some. The sample includes fewer than 110,000 clones, around 87% of them seen just once. The sample in question was peripheral blood, obtained on day 0 of AZD1222 vaccination. All receptors derive from an adult in good health.

This clone appeared a single time. The V and J genes are TRBV4-3 and TRBJ2-1; D tentatively fits TRBD1 or TRBD2 (6 bases each). V shed 0 bases and J shed 9 bases, with 12 bases lying between them. Germline lookup yields CDR1 LGHNA and CDR2 YSLEER. The CDR3 length is 14 residues. CDR3 sequence: CASSQDLGGSEQFF. The CDR3, as DNA: TGCGCCAGCAGCCAAGATTTGGGGGGCAGTGAGCAGTTCTTC.

The chain carries TRBV28 and TRBJ2-7; D is possibly TRBD1 (7 bases). The V end was cut by 5 bases, the J end by 7 bases, with 15 bases between. This CDR3 has 13 amino acids. Germline V gene lookup returns CDR1 MDHEN and CDR2 SYDVKM. The CDR3 reads CASSPLTGREQYF. The DNA for the CDR3 is TGTGCCAGCAGTCCCCTGACAGGGAGGGAGCAGTACTTC.

This clone was seen once. CDR3 bases: TGCGCCAGCAGCCTGAGTAGGATGTCAGGGGGTTATGAAAAACTGTTTTTT. Amino acids: CASSLSRMSGGYEKLFF. The chain recombines TRBV5-1 with TRBJ1-4; 7 bases match TRBD1. The trim removed 4 bases at V and 6 bases at J, leaving 15 bases unmatched. Germline V gives CDR1 SGHRS, CDR2 YFSETQ. The CDR3 length is 17 residues.

The chain is built from TRBV30 and TRBJ1-2; D is possibly TRBD1 (5 bases). Germline CDR1 is GTSNPN and CDR2 is SVGIG (reference sequence). This CDR3 is built from 16 residues. Trimming stripped 0 bases from V and 6 bases from J, with 20 bases between. As DNA, the CDR3 is TGTGCCTGGAGTGTCTCCTTCTTTGGGACCGGGCATGGCTACACCTTC. Translating it yields CAWSVSFFGTGHGYTF.

The V gene is TRBV4-2, the J gene TRBJ1-6, with D tentatively TRBD1 (5 bases). The V end lost 3 bases, the J end lost 7 bases, and 16 bases lay between the germline ends. Per the germline V gene, CDR1 is LGHNA and CDR2 is YNFKEQ. This CDR3 contains 16 residues. The CDR3 DNA follows: TGTGCCAGCAGCCAGACTTTGGGGGACGGGAATTCACCCCTCCACTTT. This encodes CASSQTLGDGNSPLHF.

V and J are TRBV3-1 (or the pseudogene TRBV3-2) and TRBJ2-7, with 7 bases lining up with TRBD2. The CDR3 length is 13 residues. V lost 2 bases to trimming and J lost 6 bases; unmatched junction nucleotides: 4. From germline, CDR1 is LGHDT and CDR2 YNNKEL (reference sequence). CDR3 bases: TGTGCCAGCAGCCAACTACTAGCGACCGAGCAGTACTTC. Its protein is CASSQLLATEQYF.

This clone occurred once. This chain connects TRBV3-1 (or the pseudogene TRBV3-2) to TRBJ1-2; TRBD1 is a possible D gene (5 bases). Trimming took off 5 bases at V and 4 bases at J, with 17 bases between the two ends. This CDR3 is 15 amino acids long. CDR1 is LGHDT, CDR2 YNNKEL, per germline (reference sequence). CDR3 protein: CASSYGAGSGYGYTF. The CDR3 DNA reads as TGTGCCAGCAGCTATGGGGCAGGAAGTGGCTATGGCTACACCTTC.

The chain couples TRBV7-3 to TRBJ2-1; D is uncertain. Looked up from germline, CDR1 is SGHTA and CDR2 is FQGTGA. The CDR3 spans 14 residues. V was trimmed by 2 bases and J by 8 bases, leaving 13 bases between them. CDR3 nucleotides: TGTGCCAGCAGCTTAGATATCTTCGGTTATGAGCAGTTCTTC. This translates into CASSLDIFGYEQFF.

The chain joins TRBV19 to TRBJ2-1; 8 positions match TRBD2. Trimming took 10 bases from V and 8 from J; bases not matched to a gene: 19. Germline values: CDR1 LNHDA, CDR2 SQIVND (reference sequence). The CDR3 is made up of 16 amino acids. Written as DNA, the CDR3 is TGTGCCACCCAGAGCGGGGGACCTCCCCTTCGGGATGAGCAGTTCTTC. The encoded protein is CATQSGGPPLRDEQFF.

CDR3: CASSPRTGQWIPRTEAFF. The CDR3 region has the DNA TGTGCCAGCAGCCCACGGACAGGGCAGTGGATTCCTAGGACTGAAGCTTTCTTT. V is TRBV7-6 and J is TRBJ1-1; 8 bases align to TRBD1. The V and J ends lost 5 bases and 5 bases, in that order; junction bases with no gene match: 19. The CDR3 runs 18 residues. In germline, CDR1 is SGHVS, CDR2 FNYEAQ.

This clone showed up just a few times. The rearrangement joins TRBV24-1 to TRBJ1-4; D is perhaps TRBD1 (6 bases). The CDR3 runs to 14 residues. Germline V gene lookup returns CDR1 KGHDR and CDR2 SFDVKD. The ends were cut back, 6 bases at V and 8 bases at J, with 15 bases in the middle. The CDR3 DNA is TGTGCCACCAGTTCTGGGGGGCAAGGCGAAAAACTGTTTTTT. Amino acid sequence: CATSSGGQGEKLFF.

The chain employs TRBV9 and TRBJ2-2, with D hard to call. The CDR3 spans 12 residues. V was trimmed by 0 bases and J by 5 bases, leaving 2 bases between them. The germline CDR1 and CDR2 sequences are SGDLS and YYNGEE. The CDR3 protein is CASSVGTGELFF. The CDR3 coding sequence is TGTGCCAGCAGCGTAGGAACCGGGGAGCTGTTTTTT.

This clone has just one count. The V gene is TRBV3-1 (or the pseudogene TRBV3-2), the J gene TRBJ2-5; the match to TRBD1 covers 10 bases. Germline V gene sequence: CDR1 LGHDT, CDR2 YNNKEL (reference sequence). J gave up 1 base and V 4 bases, and 3 bases lay outside the gene matches. The CDR3 runs 15 residues. CDR3: CASSPRTGGQETQYF. The CDR3, as DNA: TGTGCCAGCAGCCCAAGGACAGGGGGCCAAGAGACCCAGTACTTC.

The V call is TRBV27, the J call TRBJ1-3; possibly TRBD1 for D (5 bases). There are 13 residues in the CDR3. The V end was cut by 3 bases, the J end by 15 bases, with 18 bases between. The V gene's germline CDR1 is MNHEY and CDR2 SMNVEV (reference sequence). CDR3 loop: CASSFRQKSWTYF. The CDR3 nucleotides read TGTGCCAGCAGTTTCAGACAGAAATCCTGGACATATTTT.

The rearrangement uses TRBV18 and TRBJ1-1; no clear D gene. The CDR3 consists of 14 residues. Trimming removed 3 bases from V and 0 bases from J, with 8 bases in between. Germline CDR1 and CDR2: KGHSH and LQKENI. DNA for the CDR3: TGTGCCAGCTCACCTAACAGCATGAACACTGAAGCTTTCTTT. As protein: CASSPNSMNTEAFF.

The genes are TRBV6-6 and TRBJ2-2, with no clear D. The CDR3 consists of 13 residues. V was cut by 5 bases and J by 6 bases, with 10 bases left in between. Germline CDR1 is MNHNY and CDR2 is SVGAGI (reference sequence). CDR3 in amino acids: CASSPLSAGELFF. The CDR3 DNA is TGTGCCAGCAGTCCTCTGAGCGCCGGGGAGCTGTTTTTT.

The rearrangement uses TRBV9 and TRBJ1-2; D is uncertain. The CDR3 consists of 13 residues. The germline CDR1 and CDR2 sequences are SGDLS and YYNGEE. Trimming took off 8 bases at V and 7 bases at J, with 18 bases between the two ends. The CDR3 spells CASQDKSSSGYTF. The CDR3 coding sequence is TGTGCCAGTCAAGACAAGAGTTCTTCTGGCTACACCTTC.

CDR3 sequence: CASSHGLANEQFF. CDR3 in DNA: TGTGCCAGCAGCCACGGACTAGCCAATGAGCAGTTCTTC. The J gene is TRBJ2-1, the V gene TRBV11-2; 8 positions match TRBD2. The CDR3 length is 13 residues. The germline V gene encodes CDR1 SGHAT and CDR2 FQNNGV. V shed 5 bases, J shed 6 bases, and the junction held 3 bases outside the gene matches.